One and the same sample provided the 4 T cell receptor beta chains below, sequenced in a study of shared clonotypes between healthy human individuals. Repertoires were generated with immunoSEQ multiplex PCR, while TCRdb's copy carries only in-frame clones and drops some. The table lists nearly 750,000 clones, 55% to 80% of them singletons, with roughly 1.8% in the top ten. Sample: memory CD4+ T cells sorted from blood. The subset was: CD45RA-negative fraction. These receptors were taken from a woman aged 25 to 39 in good health.

On this clone: Other nucleotide sequences from this sample produce the same CDR3. The gene calls are TRBV19 and TRBJ1-1; D call uncertain. The germline V gene encodes CDR1 LNHDA and CDR2 SQIVND (reference sequence). The V gene lost 5 bases and the J gene lost 1 base, with 8 bases spanning the gap. The CDR3 is 13 residues long. In nucleotides, the CDR3 is TGTGCCAGTAGTCCCGGGGAGAACACTGAAGCTTTCTTT. This codes for CASSPGENTEAFF. Variable domain in full (rest from reference TRBV19 and TRBJ1-1): DGGITQSPKYLFRKEGQNVTLSCEQNLNHDAMYWYRQDPGQGLRLIYYSQIVNDFQKGDIAEGYSVSREKKESFPLTVTSAQKNPTAFYLCASSPGENTEAFFGQGTRLTVV.

The rearrangement uses TRBV2 and TRBJ1-1; D gene unclear. Per germline, CDR1 SNHLY and CDR2 FYNNEI. Between the trimmed V and J ends, which lost 4 bases and 7 bases, there was a span of 13 bases. CDR3 length: 13 amino acids. The CDR3 is CASSVGLILEAFF. CDR3 bases: TGTGCCAGCAGTGTTGGCCTTATTCTTGAAGCTTTCTTT.

The chain combines TRBV7-9 with TRBJ2-7, with D possibly TRBD2 on 5 matching bases. The germline V gene encodes CDR1 SEHNR and CDR2 FQNEAQ (reference sequence). V lost 1 base and J lost 7, with 14 bases in between. The CDR3 runs to 14 residues. CDR3 DNA sequence: TGTGCCAGCAGCTTAGTCGTCATAGGCGGGGAGCAGTACTTC. This codes for CASSLVVIGGEQYF. The whole variable domain, filled in from reference TRBV7-9 and TRBJ2-7, reads DTGVSQNPRHKITKRGQNVTFRCDPISEHNRLYWYRQTLGQGPEFLTYFQNEAQLEKSRLLSDRFSAERPKGSFSTLEIQRTEQGDSAMYLCASSLVVIGGEQYFGPGTRLTVT.

In DNA, the CDR3 is TGTGCCAGTAGTCTCGGCCGGGCCAGGGGCACTGAAGCTTTCTTT. Encoded protein: CASSLGRARGTEAFF. This sequence joins TRBV19 and TRBJ1-1; D perhaps matches TRBD1 (6 bases). This CDR3 is 15 amino acids long. Germline CDR1 is LNHDA and CDR2 is SQIVND (reference sequence). Between the trimmed V and J ends, which lost 5 bases and 4 bases, there was a span of 17 bases.